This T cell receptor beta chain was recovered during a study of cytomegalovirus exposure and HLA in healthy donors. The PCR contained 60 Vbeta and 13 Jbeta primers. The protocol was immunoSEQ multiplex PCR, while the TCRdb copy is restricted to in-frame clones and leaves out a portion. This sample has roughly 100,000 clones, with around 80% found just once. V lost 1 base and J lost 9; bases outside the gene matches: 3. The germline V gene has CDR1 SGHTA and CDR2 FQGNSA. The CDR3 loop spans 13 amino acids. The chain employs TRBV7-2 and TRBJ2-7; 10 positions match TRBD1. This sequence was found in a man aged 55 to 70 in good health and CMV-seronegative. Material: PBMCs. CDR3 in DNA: TGTGCCAGCAGCTTAGGCCGGACAGGGGGGCAGTACTTC. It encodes CASSLGRTGGQYF.